This note documents a single TCR beta chain sequence. Sequencing was performed with immunoSEQ multiplex PCR; in TCRdb, only in-frame clones are kept and a portion is missing. The repertoire holds approximately 30,000 clones, with 80% to 85% as singletons. The sample belongs to a study of OX40 agonist ivuxolimab in advanced cancers. Study context: Partial responses were achieved by three patients, of whom one had hepatocellular carcinoma and two had cutaneous melanoma.

V trimming: 2 bases; J trimming: 3 bases; junction bases outside the gene matches: 2. Germline CDR1 reads MNHEY; CDR2 reads SMNVEV (reference sequence). The length of the CDR3 is 15 residues. The sequence came from an adult with an advanced solid tumor such as melanoma, head and neck, liver or kidney cancer. This sequence joins TRBV27 and TRBJ2-7, with 12 bases fitting TRBD2. This specimen consisted of CD4+ or CD8+ T cells sorted from blood, obtained in a trial of the OX40 agonist ivuxolimab. This CDR3 is CASSLAGLAGYEQYF. CDR3 coding DNA: TGTGCCAGCAGTTTAGCGGGACTAGCGGGCTACGAGCAGTACTTC.